These 26 T cell receptor beta chains were all obtained from the same sample, sequenced in a study of T cells in Graves' hyperthyroidism and ophthalmopathy. Amplification yielded TCR beta CDR3 regions, with RNA transcripts as the source. RT-PCR in the first round (using the HTBI primer set) targeted the TCR CDR3. TCRdb passed the multiplex PCR reads through MiXCR, listing each CDR3 protein once. Of roughly 500,000 distinct CDR3 sequences in the sample, approximately 13% are singletons; the top ten hold 5% to 7%. The sample was blood. Source of these receptors: a woman aged 25 to 39 with Graves' hyperthyroidism that later progressed to Graves' ophthalmopathy.

In this sample, this clonotype turned up many times. The chain has TRBV11-2 and TRBJ1-1; D remains unclear. V lost 0 bases and J 1 base, leaving 12 bases between the germline ends. The CDR3 sequence is 16 residues long. The V gene's germline CDR1 is SGHAT and CDR2 FQNNGV. CDR3 amino acids: CASSLESLTGNTEAFF. CDR3 bases: TGTGCCAGCAGCTTAGAAAGTCTCACGGGGAACACTGAAGCTTTCTTT.

This clonotype was detected ten times or more. The chain couples TRBV7-3 to TRBJ1-1, with D unresolved. Germline values: CDR1 SGHTA, CDR2 FQGTGA. The CDR3 length is 15 residues. V was cut by 1 base and J by 5 bases, with 14 bases left in between. CDR3 DNA: TGTGCCAGCAGCTTAATGGGGTACGCCGGGACTGAAGCTTTCTTT. Residues: CASSLMGYAGTEAFF.

As for this clonotype: Since a much larger clone is just one base distant, this may be a read error. The rearrangement links TRBV19 to TRBJ2-5, with D possibly matching TRBD2 (5 bases). This CDR3 contains 12 residues. V dropped 11 bases and J dropped 1 base, with 11 bases sitting between them. The V gene's germline CDR1 is LNHDA and CDR2 SQIVND (reference sequence). This chain's CDR3 is CAGSGSQETQYF. The CDR3 region has the DNA TGTGCCGGTTCGGGGAGCCAAGAGACCCAGTACTTC.

In nucleotides, the CDR3 is TGTGCCAGCAGCTTAGCAAGGTTACTGAACACTGAAGCTTTCTTT. This translates into CASSLARLLNTEAFF. This sequence joins TRBV7-3 and TRBJ1-1, with D unresolved. The CDR3 runs 15 residues. Germline lookup yields CDR1 SGHTA and CDR2 FQGTGA. The V gene lost 2 bases and the J gene lost 0 bases, with 10 bases spanning the gap.

In its sample, this clonotype was seen a few times. This chain connects TRBV7-2 to TRBJ2-3; possible D gene TRBD2, 6 bases. Trimming removed 1 base at V and 10 bases at J, with 18 bases between. The CDR3 length is 15 residues. The germline V gene encodes CDR1 SGHTA and CDR2 FQGNSA. For the CDR3, the DNA is TGTGCCAGCAGCTTAGAAGGGTGGCGGAGGGAGGCGCAGTATTTT. This encodes CASSLEGWRREAQYF.

Note on this clonotype: This may be a read error: a much more frequent sequence differs by one nucleotide. The chain is built from TRBV7-9 and TRBJ2-1; perhaps TRBD2 as D (6 bases). The germline V gene has CDR1 SEHNR and CDR2 FQNEAQ (reference sequence). This CDR3 is built from 12 residues. CDR3 region: CTSRLGESEQFF. CDR3 DNA sequence: TGTACCAGCAGACTAGGGGAGAGTGAGCAGTTCTTC.

This clonotype was seen repeatedly, ten times or more. The rearrangement links TRBV19 to TRBJ1-6; 7 nucleotides match TRBD1. The CDR3 is 13 amino acids. Germline CDR1 is LNHDA and CDR2 is SQIVND (reference sequence). V gave up 6 bases and J gave up 7 bases; unmatched junction bases: 3. The CDR3 spells CASSDRENSPLHF. The CDR3 bases are TGTGCCAGTAGCGACAGGGAAAATTCACCCCTCCACTTT.

This clonotype was observed at least ten times. The chain is built from TRBV15 and TRBJ2-5; D gene ambiguous. This CDR3 comprises 13 residues. Germline V gives CDR1 LNHNV, CDR2 YYDKDF (reference sequence). The V gene lost 3 bases and the J gene lost 1 base, with 6 bases spanning the gap. CDR3 DNA: TGTGCCACCAGCAGGTCCAGCCAAGAGACCCAGTACTTC. Residues: CATSRSSQETQYF.

As regards this clonotype: One end of the junction does not line up with germline, which may come from a read error. CDR3 residues: CANSLGNMGSTEAFF. The CDR3 DNA reads TGTGCCAACAGTTTAGGGAACATGGGTAGCACTGAAGCTTTCTTT. The V gene is TRBV28, the J gene TRBJ1-1; D gene uncertain. Germline assignment: CDR1 MDHEN and CDR2 SYDVKM. The CDR3 has 15 residues.

The sample holds many counts of this clonotype. The rearrangement joins TRBV11-2 to TRBJ2-3; the match to TRBD2 covers 14 bases. CDR3 length: 16 residues. Germline-derived CDR1 and CDR2 are SGHAT and FQNNGV. The J segment lost 5 bases and the V segment lost 5 bases, leaving 6 bases of the junction unmatched. CDR3: CASSRGLAGVGDTQYF. The CDR3 nucleotides read TGTGCCAGCAGCCGGGGACTAGCGGGAGTTGGAGATACGCAGTATTTT.

This clonotype was counted ten times or more. The chain has TRBV11-2 and TRBJ2-1; possible D gene TRBD2, 5 bases. This CDR3 has 15 amino acids. The ends were cut back, 2 bases at V and 1 base at J, with 9 bases in the middle. Germline V gives CDR1 SGHAT, CDR2 FQNNGV. CDR3 residues: CASSLRERSYNEQFF. The CDR3 bases are TGTGCCAGCAGCTTAAGAGAGCGGTCCTACAATGAGCAGTTCTTC.

The rearrangement uses TRBV6-1 and TRBJ1-6, with a tentative D call TRBD1 (5 bases). The V end lost 7 bases, the J end lost 5 bases, and 9 bases lay between the germline ends. The germline V gene encodes CDR1 MNHNS and CDR2 SASEGT. This CDR3 is built from 13 residues. The CDR3 loop is CASTRGDNSPLHF. The CDR3 region has the DNA TGTGCCAGCACCCGGGGGGATAATTCACCCCTCCACTTT.

Many counts were recorded for this clonotype. This sequence joins TRBV29-1 and TRBJ1-6; D gene ambiguous. V lost 4 bases to trimming and J lost 8 bases, with 12 bases between them. CDR1 and CDR2 from the germline V gene are SQVTM and ANQGSEA. The CDR3 has 13 residues. In nucleotides, the CDR3 is TGCAGCGTTGCTCAGTCCCTAGATTCACCCCTCCACTTT. It encodes CSVAQSLDSPLHF.

About this clonotype: The junction shows a germline mismatch at one end, possibly a read error. This chain's CDR3 is CASSQRSGGSSTEALF. The CDR3 DNA reads TGTGCCAGCAGCCAGAGATCCGGGGGATCTAGCACTGAAGCTTTGTTT. The chain is built from TRBV3-1 and TRBJ1-1; weak D call: TRBD1 (5 bases). Germline CDR1 LGHDT, CDR2 YNNKEL (reference sequence). This CDR3 has 16 amino acids. The full variable domain, with the rest looked up from reference TRBV3-1 and TRBJ1-1, is DTAVSQTPKYLVTQMGNDKSIKCEQNLGHDTMYWYKQDSKKFLKIMFSYNNKELIINETVPNRFSPKSPDKAHLNLHINSLELGDSAVYFCASSQRSGGSSTEALFGQGTRLTVV.

This clonotype has a count of ten or more. The rearrangement uses TRBV6-1 and TRBJ1-5; no firm D call. Germline-derived CDR1 and CDR2 are MNHNS and SASEGT. V lost 2 bases and J 3 bases, leaving 8 bases between the germline ends. This CDR3 has 14 residues. The CDR3 coding sequence is TGTGCCAGCAGTGAAAACACAAACAATCAGCCCCAGCATTTT. This gives the protein CASSENTNNQPQHF.

To note about this clonotype: A read error is possible here, since a much larger clone lies one base away. The chain recombines TRBV6-5 with TRBJ1-1; unclear D gene. Trimming removed 2 bases from V and 3 bases from J, with 10 bases in between. This CDR3 is built from 14 residues. Per germline, CDR1 MNHEY and CDR2 SVGAGI. The CDR3 nucleotides read TGTGCCAGCAGTTACCGGTTTCACGACACTGAAGCTTTCTTT. It codes for CASSYRFHDTEAFF.

A note on this clonotype: A read error may explain this, as a much larger clone is one base away. The V gene is TRBV7-8, the J gene TRBJ1-5; D is uncertain. Germline CDR1 SGHVS, CDR2 FQNEAQ. CDR3 length equals 16 residues. The CDR3 is CASSLRVGESSQPQHF. In nucleotides, the CDR3 is TGTGCCAGCAGCTTAAGAGTTGGGGAGAGCAGTCAGCCCCAGCATTTT.

This clonotype came up once. This chain uses TRBV18 with TRBJ2-7; TRBD1 matches 7 bases. The trim removed 6 bases at V and 2 bases at J, leaving 7 bases unmatched. The CDR3 totals 14 residues. Germline CDR1 and CDR2: KGHSH and LQKENI. The CDR3, as DNA: TGTGCCAGCTCCCGCTCGGACAGGCCCTACGAGCAGTACTTC. Its protein product is CASSRSDRPYEQYF.

The table lists this clonotype with many counts. This chain connects TRBV11-3 to TRBJ1-2; weak D call: TRBD1 (6 bases). The CDR3 extends over 18 amino acids. Germline V gene lookup returns CDR1 SGHNT and CDR2 YENEEA. Trimming left V 2 bases short and J 3 bases short, with 22 bases between. CDR3 region: CASSLTEIPGTPYYGYTF. CDR3 sequence (DNA): TGTGCCAGCAGCTTAACCGAGATACCGGGGACACCCTACTATGGCTACACCTTC.

This clonotype appeared many times. The chain employs TRBV7-2 and TRBJ2-1, with 7 bases that match TRBD2. Germline CDR1 reads SGHTA; CDR2 reads FQGNSA. The CDR3 extends over 15 amino acids. The junction had 2 bases not matched to a gene; V was cut back by 0 bases and J by 3 bases. The CDR3 spells CASSLASGYYNEQFF. CDR3 DNA sequence: TGTGCCAGCAGCTTAGCTAGCGGGTACTACAATGAGCAGTTCTTC.

This clonotype was recorded many times. The chain uses TRBV6-1 and TRBJ2-4; TRBD2 matches 9 bases. The germline CDR1 and CDR2 sequences are MNHNS and SASEGT. V lost 2 bases to trimming and J lost 0 bases; unmatched junction nucleotides: 11. This CDR3 contains 19 residues. CDR3 protein: CASSELAGSGVLAKNIQYF. Written as DNA, the CDR3 is TGTGCCAGCAGTGAACTAGCGGGGAGTGGGGTTCTAGCCAAAAACATTCAGTACTTC.

This clonotype has at least ten counts. The rearrangement uses TRBV27 and TRBJ1-5; D not resolved. Trimming took off 3 bases at V and 2 bases at J, with 11 bases between the two ends. CDR1 is MNHEY and CDR2 is SMNVEV in the germline V gene (reference sequence). This CDR3 spans 15 amino acids. The CDR3 protein is CASSFSLGGNQPQHF. For the CDR3, the DNA is TGTGCCAGCAGTTTTAGCCTAGGTGGCAATCAGCCCCAGCATTTT.

This clonotype was detected a few times. The rearrangement links TRBV9 to TRBJ2-2; TRBD2 matches at 7 bases. The germline gives CDR1 SGDLS, CDR2 YYNGEE. With V trimmed by 0 bases and J by 2 bases, 16 bases remained unmatched. This CDR3 has 20 amino acids. CDR3 sequence reads: CASSVGIWGGSIINTGELFF. In DNA, the CDR3 is TGTGCCAGCAGCGTAGGTATATGGGGCGGGAGTATCATAAACACCGGGGAGCTGTTTTTT.

This clonotype was seen at least ten times. This CDR3 is CASSQDPGGVYGYTF. Written as DNA, the CDR3 is TGCGCCAGCAGCCAAGATCCGGGGGGGGTCTATGGCTACACCTTC. V is TRBV4-1 and J is TRBJ1-2; the D gene is possibly TRBD1 (5 bases). The V gene's germline CDR1 is MGHRA and CDR2 YSYEKL. The V end was cut by 0 bases, the J end by 4 bases, with 12 bases between. The CDR3 extends over 15 amino acids.

V is TRBV2 and J is TRBJ2-7, with unresolved D. Germline V gives CDR1 SNHLY, CDR2 FYNNEI. The CDR3 extends over 15 amino acids. The V end was cut by 6 bases, the J end by 1 base, with 16 bases between. CDR3 loop: CASRSGRGDSYEQYF. The CDR3 region has the DNA TGTGCCAGCAGATCTGGCCGTGGGGATTCCTACGAGCAGTACTTC.

This chain links TRBV18 with TRBJ1-2, with a weak D call TRBD1 (6 bases). Looked up from germline, CDR1 is KGHSH and CDR2 is LQKENI. CDR3 size: 14 residues. V dropped 2 bases and J dropped 5 bases, with 12 bases sitting between them. The CDR3 region has the DNA TGTGCCAGCTCACCAAATCGGGACAATTATGGCTACACCTTC. Its translation is CASSPNRDNYGYTF.